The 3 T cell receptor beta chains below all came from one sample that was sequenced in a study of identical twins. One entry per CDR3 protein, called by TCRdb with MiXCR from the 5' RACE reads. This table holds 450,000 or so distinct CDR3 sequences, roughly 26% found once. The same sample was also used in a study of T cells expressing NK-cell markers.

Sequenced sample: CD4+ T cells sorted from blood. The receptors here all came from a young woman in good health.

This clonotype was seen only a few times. CDR3 residues: CASSQDWGPPAYF. Here the CDR3 DNA reads TGCGCCAGCAGCCAAGATTGGGGACCCCCGGCGTACTTC. This chain joins TRBV4-3 and TRBJ2-7; D is tentatively TRBD1 or TRBD2 (5 bases each). CDR1 is LGHNA and CDR2 is YSLEER in the germline V gene. Trimming pared 0 bases from V and 12 bases from J, leaving 15 bases between. CDR3 length: 13 amino acids.

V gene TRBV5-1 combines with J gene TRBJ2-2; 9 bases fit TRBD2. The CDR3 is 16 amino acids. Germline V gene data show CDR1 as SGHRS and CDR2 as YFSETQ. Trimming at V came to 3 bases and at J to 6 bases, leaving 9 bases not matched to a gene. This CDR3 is CASSSPLAGPSGELFF. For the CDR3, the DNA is TGCGCCAGCAGCTCCCCCCTAGCGGGGCCCTCCGGGGAGCTGTTTTTT. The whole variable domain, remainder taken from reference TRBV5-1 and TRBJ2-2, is KAGVTQTPRYLIKTRGQQVTLSCSPISGHRSVSWYQQTPGQGLQFLFEYFSETQRNKGNFPGRFSGRQFSNSRSEMNVSTLELGDSALYLCASSSPLAGPSGELFFGEGSRLTVL.

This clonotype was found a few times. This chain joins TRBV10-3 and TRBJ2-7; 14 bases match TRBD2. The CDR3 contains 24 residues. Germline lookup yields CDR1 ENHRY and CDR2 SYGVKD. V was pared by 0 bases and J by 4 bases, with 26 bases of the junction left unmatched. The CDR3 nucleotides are TGTGCCATCAGTGAGTCGGGTCGCGGTAGTAAGTCCACTGGACTAGCGGGAGGCAGATACGAGCAGTACTTC. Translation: CAISESGRGSKSTGLAGGRYEQYF.